Each of the 27 T cell receptor beta chains below was sequenced from the same sample in a study of pediatric ulcerative colitis. Produced via immunoSEQ multiplex PCR; TCRdb's table is partial and in-frame only. The table has 64,000 or so clones, 77% seen once; the top ten hold roughly 5.4%. The sequencing input was blood. The receptors were sampled from a boy younger than 18 with moderate ulcerative colitis.

This clone was found once. The V and J genes are TRBV2 and TRBJ2-4, with D unresolved. CDR3 length: 18 residues. Germline CDR1 and CDR2: SNHLY and FYNNEI. Between the trimmed V and J ends, which lost 3 bases and 1 base, there was a span of 19 bases. This CDR3 is CASSETRLRQLAKNIQYF. CDR3 DNA: TGTGCCAGCAGTGAGACGAGACTGCGGCAGCTCGCCAAAAACATTCAGTACTTC.

The chain is built from TRBV5-1 and TRBJ2-1; D gene uncertain. V lost 4 bases to trimming and J lost 3 bases, with 14 bases between them. Germline CDR1 SGHRS, CDR2 YFSETQ. The CDR3 covers 15 residues. The CDR3: CASSLTIGLYNEQFF. The CDR3 DNA is TGCGCCAGCAGCCTTACAATAGGGCTCTACAATGAGCAGTTCTTC.

The chain recombines TRBV4-1 with TRBJ2-2; 8 nucleotides agree with TRBD2. The germline V gene has CDR1 MGHRA and CDR2 YSYEKL. Losses at the gene ends were 1 base for V and 6 bases for J; bases not matched to a gene: 16. The CDR3 sequence is 19 residues long. This chain's CDR3 is CASSQGLSKRRGASGELFF. CDR3 nucleotide sequence: TGCGCCAGCAGCCAAGGGTTAAGCAAACGGCGGGGGGCCTCCGGGGAGCTGTTTTTT.

J is TRBJ1-2 and V is TRBV5-1; D remains unclear. Germline V gives CDR1 SGHRS, CDR2 YFSETQ. V was pared by 4 bases and J by 9 bases, with 13 bases between. This CDR3 spans 12 amino acids. This CDR3 reads CASSQEGSRYTF. The CDR3 DNA follows: TGCGCCAGCAGCCAAGAGGGCTCCCGCTACACCTTC. The full variable domain, completed using reference TRBV5-1 and TRBJ1-2, is KAGVTQTPRYLIKTRGQQVTLSCSPISGHRSVSWYQQTPGQGLQFLFEYFSETQRNKGNFPGRFSGRQFSNSRSEMNVSTLELGDSALYLCASSQEGSRYTFGSGTRLTVV.

This rearrangement joins TRBV5-1 to TRBJ1-1; D is unresolved. This CDR3 region has 16 residues. Germline lookup yields CDR1 SGHRS and CDR2 YFSETQ. V gave up 2 bases and J gave up 0 bases, with 14 bases separating them. The DNA for the CDR3 is TGCGCCAGCAGCTTCCGGGAGCAGGCCATGAACACTGAAGCTTTCTTT. It yields the protein CASSFREQAMNTEAFF.

CDR3 amino acids: CASSLLPSIAPNRVHTEAFF. The CDR3 coding sequence is TGCGCCAGCAGCTTACTACCTTCTATCGCCCCTAACAGGGTCCACACTGAAGCTTTCTTT. This chain uses TRBV5-1 with TRBJ1-1, with D possibly being TRBD1 (6 bases). V lost 2 bases and J 3 bases, leaving 29 bases between the germline ends. The V gene's germline CDR1 is SGHRS and CDR2 YFSETQ. This CDR3 is built from 20 residues. Using reference TRBV5-1 and TRBJ1-1 for the parts outside the CDR3, the full variable domain is KAGVTQTPRYLIKTRGQQVTLSCSPISGHRSVSWYQQTPGQGLQFLFEYFSETQRNKGNFPGRFSGRQFSNSRSEMNVSTLELGDSALYLCASSLLPSIAPNRVHTEAFFGQGTRLTVV.

The chain carries TRBV30 and TRBJ2-7; TRBD1 agrees at 10 bases. The V and J ends lost 3 bases and 4 bases, in that order; junction bases with no gene match: 12. The CDR3 runs to 16 residues. Germline CDR1 is GTSNPN and CDR2 is SVGIG (reference sequence). CDR3 sequence reads: CAWSRTRQGAAYEQYF. The CDR3 coding sequence is TGTGCCTGGAGCCGAACCCGACAGGGGGCGGCTTACGAGCAGTACTTC.

V and J are TRBV29-1 and TRBJ2-2; 10 bases line up with TRBD2. Germline trimming cut 4 bases from V and 6 bases from J; bases unmatched to any gene: 2. The CDR3 has 13 amino acids. The germline V gene encodes CDR1 SQVTM and CDR2 ANQGSEA. The CDR3, as DNA: TGCAGCGTTGGGACTAGCGGAGCCGGGGAGCTGTTTTTT. It yields the protein CSVGTSGAGELFF.

V usage is TRBV27 and J usage is TRBJ1-1; D is perhaps TRBD1 (6 bases). Trimming removed 7 bases at V and 11 bases at J, with 20 bases between. Germline V gene data show CDR1 as MNHEY and CDR2 as SMNVEV (reference sequence). The CDR3 is 13 amino acids. The CDR3 nucleotides are TGTGCCAGCACCTTAAACCCCGGGGGCGCCGCTTTCTTT. It is translated as CASTLNPGGAAFF.

V gene TRBV28 combines with J gene TRBJ2-5; 10 nucleotides match TRBD1. Germline lookup yields CDR1 MDHEN and CDR2 SYDVKM. Trimming removed 6 bases from V and 4 bases from J; junction bases left unmatched: 11. The CDR3 is 16 amino acids. The CDR3: CASRISSGTGAETQYF. The CDR3 DNA reads as TGTGCCAGCAGAATTTCATCCGGGACAGGGGCAGAGACCCAGTACTTC.

V usage is TRBV27 and J usage is TRBJ2-7; 7 bases are shared with TRBD2. CDR1 and CDR2 from the germline V gene are MNHEY and SMNVEV (reference sequence). CDR3 size: 13 residues. V shed 3 bases, J shed 4 bases, and the junction held 3 bases outside the gene matches. CDR3 sequence reads: CASSFLGGYEQYF. The DNA for the CDR3 is TGTGCCAGCAGTTTCTTGGGGGGGTACGAGCAGTACTTC.

The rearrangement links TRBV25-1 to TRBJ1-2; 8 positions match TRBD1. The CDR3 extends over 15 amino acids. V gave up 4 bases and J gave up 4 bases; unmatched junction bases: 8. Looked up from germline, CDR1 is MGHDK and CDR2 is SYGVNS. The CDR3: CASSAPDRGTYGYTF. DNA of the CDR3: TGTGCCAGCAGTGCCCCCGACAGGGGCACCTATGGCTACACCTTC.

This rearrangement joins TRBV28 to TRBJ2-7; D is possibly TRBD2 (7 bases). This CDR3 has 18 residues. V shed 4 bases and J shed 4 bases, with 26 bases lying between them. The germline V gene encodes CDR1 MDHEN and CDR2 SYDVKM. The CDR3 region has the DNA TGTGCCAGCAGTTCCGAAAGTAGGGGGGGATCTGGAGGATACGAGCAGTACTTC. This gives the protein CASSSESRGGSGGYEQYF. Combining the CDR3 with reference TRBV28 and TRBJ2-7 gives the whole variable domain DVKVTQSSRYLVKRTGEKVFLECVQDMDHENMFWYRQDPGLGLRLIYFSYDVKMKEKGDIPEGYSVSREKKERFSLILESASTNQTSMYLCASSSESRGGSGGYEQYFGPGTRLTVT.

The V gene is TRBV5-1, the J gene TRBJ1-2; D uncertain. Trimming pared 0 bases from V and 2 bases from J, leaving 8 bases between. Looked up from germline, CDR1 is SGHRS and CDR2 is YFSETQ. This CDR3 region has 14 residues. CDR3 sequence: CASSLAYRNYGYTF. The CDR3, as DNA: TGCGCCAGCAGCTTGGCCTATAGAAACTATGGCTACACCTTC.

The sample holds a few counts of this clone. The chain couples TRBV7-9 to TRBJ1-2, with 9 bases aligning to TRBD1. This CDR3 is 16 amino acids long. J gave up 4 bases and V 0 bases, and 6 bases lay outside the gene matches. Per the germline V gene, CDR1 is SEHNR and CDR2 is FQNEAQ (reference sequence). The DNA for the CDR3 is TGTGCCAGCAGCTTAGCCGGACAGGGGAGTATCTATGGCTACACCTTC. It specifies CASSLAGQGSIYGYTF.

This chain connects TRBV2 to TRBJ1-3; no definite D call. V was cut by 7 bases and J by 0 bases, with 13 bases left in between. The CDR3 spans 15 residues. Germline CDR1 SNHLY, CDR2 FYNNEI. CDR3: CASNPRIDSGNTIYF. DNA for the CDR3: TGTGCCAGCAACCCGCGGATCGACTCTGGAAACACCATATATTTT.

This chain connects TRBV19 to TRBJ1-6; 9 bases are shared with TRBD1. V shed 6 bases, J shed 10 bases, and the junction held 13 bases outside the gene matches. Per germline, CDR1 LNHDA and CDR2 SQIVND (reference sequence). This CDR3 spans 16 amino acids. The CDR3 reads CASSRNRDREGSPLHF. DNA for the CDR3: TGTGCCAGTAGCCGAAATAGGGACAGGGAAGGCTCACCCCTCCACTTT.

The rearrangement links TRBV5-8 to TRBJ2-3; 10 nucleotides match TRBD2. V lost 3 bases, J lost 0 bases, and 4 bases stayed unmatched. The CDR3 has 16 residues. Looked up from germline, CDR1 is SGHTS and CDR2 is YDEGEE. CDR3 amino acids: CASSSRTSGSTDTQYF. In DNA form, the CDR3 reads TGTGCCAGCAGCTCACGGACTAGCGGAAGCACAGATACGCAGTATTTT.

The rearrangement links TRBV10-3 to TRBJ1-2; D ambiguous. CDR1 ENHRY and CDR2 SYGVKD come from the germline V gene. CDR3 length: 13 residues. V shed 3 bases and J shed 2 bases, with 7 bases lying between them. Here the CDR3 reads CAISDNGNYGYTF. The CDR3 nucleotides read TGTGCCATCAGTGATAACGGAAACTATGGCTACACCTTC.

The chain has TRBV7-6 and TRBJ2-3, with no clear D. The CDR3 has 14 residues. Trimming left V 1 base short and J 0 bases short, with 5 bases between. Germline V CDR1 and CDR2: SGHVS, FNYEAQ. The CDR3, as DNA: TGTGCCAGCAGCTTAGACAGAAGCACAGATACGCAGTATTTT. This translates into CASSLDRSTDTQYF. Complete variable domain (other parts from reference TRBV7-6 and TRBJ2-3): GAGVSQSPRYKVTKRGQDVALRCDPISGHVSLYWYRQALGQGPEFLTYFNYEAQQDKSGLPNDRFSAERPEGSISTLTIQRTEQRDSAMYRCASSLDRSTDTQYFGPGTRLTVL.

This chain uses TRBV5-1 with TRBJ2-1, with 11 bases that match TRBD2. Germline loops: CDR1 SGHRS, CDR2 YFSETQ. The CDR3 extends over 16 amino acids. V lost 4 bases and J lost 8; bases outside the gene matches: 11. CDR3 protein: CASSHKLAGATYEQFF. The CDR3 DNA follows: TGCGCCAGCAGCCATAAACTAGCGGGGGCTACGTATGAGCAGTTCTTC.

The CDR3 is CASRKISGMANEKLFF. The CDR3, as DNA: TGTGCCAGCAGAAAGATTTCAGGGATGGCTAATGAAAAACTGTTTTTT. The chain recombines TRBV11-2 with TRBJ1-4; D is possibly TRBD1 (5 bases). CDR3 length equals 16 residues. The V gene's germline CDR1 is SGHAT and CDR2 FQNNGV. V was trimmed by 6 bases and J by 3 bases, leaving 17 bases between them.

The chain couples TRBV4-2 to TRBJ2-5; no clear D gene. Germline CDR1 reads LGHNA; CDR2 reads YNFKEQ. The CDR3 is 13 amino acids. Trimming removed 0 bases at V and 3 bases at J, with 5 bases between. Written as DNA, the CDR3 is TGTGCCAGCAGCCAAGAAGACAAAGAGACCCAGTACTTC. Protein product: CASSQEDKETQYF.

This clone was counted a few times. This sequence joins TRBV23-1 and TRBJ1-5; the match to TRBD1 covers 8 bases. TRBV23-1 is placed among ORFs of uncertain function. J gave up 0 bases and V 2 bases, and 12 bases lay outside the gene matches. This CDR3 region has 19 residues. CDR3 region: CASSQGTGGSQYSNQPQHF. The CDR3 DNA is TGCGCCAGCAGTCAAGGGACAGGTGGGAGCCAATATAGCAATCAGCCCCAGCATTTT.

The chain joins TRBV11-3 to TRBJ1-1; D might be TRBD1 (5 bases). The CDR3 runs to 15 residues. V gave up 0 bases and J gave up 1 base, with 9 bases separating them. Germline V gene sequence: CDR1 SGHNT, CDR2 YENEEA. CDR3 in DNA: TGTGCCAGCAGCTTAGATCTGGGGGGGAACACTGAAGCTTTCTTT. Its protein is CASSLDLGGNTEAFF.

The chain is built from TRBV25-1 and TRBJ1-1, with a weak D call TRBD1 (5 bases). This CDR3 is built from 15 residues. Trimming removed 3 bases from V and 2 bases from J, with 13 bases in between. CDR1 is MGHDK and CDR2 is SYGVNS in the germline V gene. The CDR3 reads CASSDPTRGNTEAFF. In DNA, the CDR3 is TGTGCCAGCAGTGACCCCACAAGGGGAAACACTGAAGCTTTCTTT. The variable domain in full, completed from reference TRBV25-1 and TRBJ1-1, reads EADIYQTPRYLVIGTGKKITLECSQTMGHDKMYWYQQDPGMELHLIHYSYGVNSTEKGDLSSESTVSRIRTEHFPLTLESARPSHTSQYLCASSDPTRGNTEAFFGQGTRLTVV.

V and J are TRBV6-5 and TRBJ2-3; D is uncertain. CDR1 is MNHEY, CDR2 SVGAGI, per germline. The CDR3 runs 16 residues. V was trimmed by 4 bases and J by 2 bases, leaving 16 bases between them. Here the CDR3 reads CASSSSGLVPTDTQYF. The DNA of the CDR3 is TGTGCCAGCAGTTCCTCGGGTTTAGTACCCACAGATACGCAGTATTTT.